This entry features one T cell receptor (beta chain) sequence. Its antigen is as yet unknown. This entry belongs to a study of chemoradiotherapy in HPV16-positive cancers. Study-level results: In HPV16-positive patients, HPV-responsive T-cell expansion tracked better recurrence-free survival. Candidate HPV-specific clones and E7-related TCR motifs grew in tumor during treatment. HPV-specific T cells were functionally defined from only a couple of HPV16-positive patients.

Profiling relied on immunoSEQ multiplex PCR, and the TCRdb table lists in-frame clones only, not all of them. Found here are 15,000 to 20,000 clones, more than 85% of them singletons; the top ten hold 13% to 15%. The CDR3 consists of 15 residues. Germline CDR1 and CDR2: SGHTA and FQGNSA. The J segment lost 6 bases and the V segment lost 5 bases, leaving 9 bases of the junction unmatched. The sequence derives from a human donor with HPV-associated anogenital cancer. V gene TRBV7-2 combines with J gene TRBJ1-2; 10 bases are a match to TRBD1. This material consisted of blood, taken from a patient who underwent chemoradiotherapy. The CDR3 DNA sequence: TGTGCCAGCAGCCTTACCGGGACAGGGGCTGATGGCTACACCTTC. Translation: CASSLTGTGADGYTF.